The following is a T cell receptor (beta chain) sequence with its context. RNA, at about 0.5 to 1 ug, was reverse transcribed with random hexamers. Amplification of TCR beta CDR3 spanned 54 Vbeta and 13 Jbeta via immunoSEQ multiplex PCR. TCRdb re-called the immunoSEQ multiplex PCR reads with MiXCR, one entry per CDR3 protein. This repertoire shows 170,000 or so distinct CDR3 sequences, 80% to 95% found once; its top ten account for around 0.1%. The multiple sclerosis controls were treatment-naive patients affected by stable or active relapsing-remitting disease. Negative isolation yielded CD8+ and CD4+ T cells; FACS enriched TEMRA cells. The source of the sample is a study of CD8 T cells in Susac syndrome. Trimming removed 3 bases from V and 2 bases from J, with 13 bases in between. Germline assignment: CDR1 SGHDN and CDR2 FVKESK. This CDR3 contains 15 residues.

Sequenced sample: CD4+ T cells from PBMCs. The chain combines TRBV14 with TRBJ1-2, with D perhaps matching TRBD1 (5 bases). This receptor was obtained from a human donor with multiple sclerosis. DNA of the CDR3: TGTGCCAGCAGCCATCTCGAGGGGTGGAACTATGGCTACACCTTC. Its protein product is CASSHLEGWNYGYTF.